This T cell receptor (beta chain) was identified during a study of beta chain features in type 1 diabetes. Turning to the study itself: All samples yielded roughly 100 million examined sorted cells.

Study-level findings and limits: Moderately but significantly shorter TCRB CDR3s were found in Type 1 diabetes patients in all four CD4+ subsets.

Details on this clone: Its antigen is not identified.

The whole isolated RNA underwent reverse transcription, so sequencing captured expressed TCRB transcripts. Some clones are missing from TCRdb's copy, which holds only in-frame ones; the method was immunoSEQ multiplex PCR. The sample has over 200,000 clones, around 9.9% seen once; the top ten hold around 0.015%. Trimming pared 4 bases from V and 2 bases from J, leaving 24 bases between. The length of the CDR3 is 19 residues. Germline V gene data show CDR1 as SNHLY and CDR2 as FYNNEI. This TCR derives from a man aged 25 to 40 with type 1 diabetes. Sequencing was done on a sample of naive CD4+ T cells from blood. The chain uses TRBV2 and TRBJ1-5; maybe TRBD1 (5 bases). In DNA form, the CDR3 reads TGTGCCAGCAGTGCCCTGACAGTTAGGGGCATTATAGGCAATCAGCCCCAGCATTTT. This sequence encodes CASSALTVRGIIGNQPQHF.